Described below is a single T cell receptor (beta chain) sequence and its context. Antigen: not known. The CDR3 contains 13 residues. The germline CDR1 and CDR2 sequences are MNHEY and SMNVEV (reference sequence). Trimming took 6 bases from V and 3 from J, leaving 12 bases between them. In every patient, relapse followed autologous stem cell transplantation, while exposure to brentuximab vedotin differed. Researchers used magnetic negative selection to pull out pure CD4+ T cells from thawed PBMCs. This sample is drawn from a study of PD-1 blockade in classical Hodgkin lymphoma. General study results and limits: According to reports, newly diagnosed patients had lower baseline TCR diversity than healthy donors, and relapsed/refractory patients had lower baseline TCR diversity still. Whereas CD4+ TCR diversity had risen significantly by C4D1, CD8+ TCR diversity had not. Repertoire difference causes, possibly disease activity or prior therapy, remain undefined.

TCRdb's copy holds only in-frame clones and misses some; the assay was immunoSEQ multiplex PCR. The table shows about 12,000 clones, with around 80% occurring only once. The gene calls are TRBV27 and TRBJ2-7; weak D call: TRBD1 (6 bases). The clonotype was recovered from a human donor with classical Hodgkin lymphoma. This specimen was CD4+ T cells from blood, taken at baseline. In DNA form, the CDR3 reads TGTGCCAGCAGGAGACAGGCCAGCTACGAGCAGTACTTC. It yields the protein CASRRQASYEQYF.